This T cell receptor (beta chain) was retrieved from a study of identifying expanded T cells in peripheral blood. During the collection period, no donor immune events like infections were recorded. Germline-derived CDR1 and CDR2 are MDHEN and SYDVKM. The CDR3 has 16 amino acids. Trimming removed 4 bases from V and 0 bases from J, with 15 bases in between. In regard to this clone: The antigen is unknown.

Overall study results and limits: Clone count variance between roughly two-week samples rose with total template count.

Libraries were prepared by immunoSEQ multiplex PCR; TCRdb keeps only in-frame clonotypes and omits some of them. The table includes about 81,000 clones, less than 90% detected once. The chain is built from TRBV28 and TRBJ2-5; D is unclear. The material sequenced was blood. This receptor was taken from a person aged 18-70 years in good health. The DNA of the CDR3 is TGTGCCAGCAGTTCCGGAAGAACCGTGTACCAAGAGACCCAGTACTTC. It encodes CASSSGRTVYQETQYF.